This entry lists 9 T cell receptor beta chains sequenced from one sample in a study of T-cell reconstitution after alpha-beta-depleted transplantation in children. The TCRbeta library was prepared with unique molecular identifiers. One entry per CDR3 protein, called by TCRdb with MiXCR from the PCR reads. The repertoire includes about 830,000 distinct CDR3 sequences, roughly 15% of them detected once, and roughly 5% sits in the top ten. Source: PBMCs, mostly from graft donor cells, taken 360 days after TCRalphabeta/CD19-depleted stem cell transplant. The source is a male patient younger than 18 who had a stem cell transplant for acute lymphoblastic leukemia, so the T cells may come from the graft donor.

J is TRBJ2-1 and V is TRBV10-3, with TRBD2 identical over 7 bases. Germline V lookup: CDR1 ENHRY, CDR2 SYGVKD. The CDR3 is 14 amino acids. The V gene end was trimmed by 8 bases and the J gene end by 2 bases; junction bases not matched to a gene: 6. In nucleotides, the CDR3 is TGTGCCATCGGGCTCGGGGGGACCTACAATGAGCAGTTCTTC. Translating it yields CAIGLGGTYNEQFF.

This clonotype appeared many times. The chain recombines TRBV7-9 with TRBJ2-1; weak D call: TRBD2 (6 bases). From germline, CDR1 is SEHNR and CDR2 FQNEAQ (reference sequence). CDR3 length equals 15 residues. Deletions cut 3 bases from V and 2 bases from J, with 11 bases between. CDR3 DNA sequence: TGTGCCAGCAGCTTCCCGGGAGTAGCCTACAATGAGCAGTTCTTC. Translated, it gives CASSFPGVAYNEQFF.

This clonotype appeared a few times. The chain uses TRBV5-1 and TRBJ2-1, with D possibly being TRBD2 (5 bases). Germline V gives CDR1 SGHRS, CDR2 YFSETQ. The CDR3 has 15 amino acids. The ends were cut back, 3 bases at V and 2 bases at J, with 12 bases in the middle. The CDR3 loop reads CASSWRPGTYNEQFF. CDR3 bases: TGCGCCAGCAGCTGGAGACCGGGAACCTACAATGAGCAGTTCTTC.

The chain links TRBV12-3 or TRBV12-4 to TRBJ2-1, with TRBD2 identical over 9 bases. J was trimmed by 9 bases and V by 3 bases; bases with no gene match: 0. This CDR3 comprises 12 residues. The CDR3 DNA is TGTGCCAGCAGTTTGACTAGCGGTGAGCAGTTCTTC. Amino acid sequence: CASSLTSGEQFF.

The CDR3 nucleotides are TGCGCCAGCAGCTTGGACGGGCCAGGCTACGAGCAGTACTTC. Translated: CASSLDGPGYEQYF. The chain couples TRBV5-1 to TRBJ2-7, with D unresolved. This CDR3 comprises 14 residues. V dropped 0 bases and J dropped 3 bases, with 10 bases sitting between them. Per germline, CDR1 SGHRS and CDR2 YFSETQ.

The gene calls are TRBV10-3 and TRBJ1-1; tentative D call: TRBD1 (5 bases). Looked up from germline, CDR1 is ENHRY and CDR2 is SYGVKD. The CDR3 runs 16 residues. V lost 3 bases and J 0 bases, leaving 14 bases between the germline ends. The CDR3 DNA sequence: TGTGCCATCAGTGACATCCCCGAGGGGTTGAACACTGAAGCTTTCTTT. It specifies CAISDIPEGLNTEAFF.

The genes are TRBV4-1 and TRBJ2-7; D perhaps matches TRBD1 (6 bases). The V end was cut by 0 bases, the J end by 4 bases, with 13 bases between. The CDR3 is 15 residues long. Germline loops: CDR1 MGHRA, CDR2 YSYEKL. The CDR3 spells CASSQEETGQYEQYF. The CDR3 nucleotides are TGCGCCAGCAGCCAAGAGGAAACGGGACAATACGAGCAGTACTTC.

The V and J genes are TRBV5-1 and TRBJ2-7; 8 positions agree with TRBD1. V lost 4 bases, J lost 5 bases, and 5 bases stayed unmatched. CDR1 SGHRS and CDR2 YFSETQ come from the germline V gene. The length of the CDR3 is 13 residues. The CDR3 is CASSRDRGHEQYF. The CDR3 DNA follows: TGCGCCAGCAGCCGCGACAGGGGCCACGAGCAGTACTTC.

This clonotype has ten or more counts. This chain joins TRBV5-1 and TRBJ1-5, with no clear D. The CDR3 runs to 13 residues. V was trimmed by 0 bases and J by 3 bases, leaving 4 bases between them. Germline-derived CDR1 and CDR2 are SGHRS and YFSETQ. The CDR3 reads CASSLAVNQPQHF. CDR3 DNA: TGCGCCAGCAGCTTGGCAGTCAATCAGCCCCAGCATTTT.